The sequence of this TCR beta chain was determined in a study of prognosis after radiotherapy for stage I lung cancer. From genomic DNA, two-round multiplex PCR was used to amplify TCR beta CDR3. The first round of PCR was done with primers that matched each TRBV and TRBJ gene. Each CDR3 protein is one row after TCRdb ran MiXCR on the multiplex PCR reads. This sample has approximately 26,000 distinct CDR3 sequences, with about 40% found just once. This clonotype was seen many times. Its specificity is not known. Germline V CDR1 and CDR2: KGHSH, LQKENI. The V gene lost 3 bases and the J gene lost 6 bases, with 12 bases spanning the gap. CDR3 size: 14 residues. Findings of the study overall: Tumor specificity of expanded TCR clones went undetermined.

The source is a donor aged 50 or older with non-small cell lung cancer. The genes are TRBV18 and TRBJ2-1; D unclear. The specimen was PBMCs, collected before or after stereotactic body radiation therapy (not recorded which). The CDR3, as DNA: TGTGCCAGCTCACCTACATTACATGGCAATGAGCAGTTCTTC. Its translation is CASSPTLHGNEQFF.